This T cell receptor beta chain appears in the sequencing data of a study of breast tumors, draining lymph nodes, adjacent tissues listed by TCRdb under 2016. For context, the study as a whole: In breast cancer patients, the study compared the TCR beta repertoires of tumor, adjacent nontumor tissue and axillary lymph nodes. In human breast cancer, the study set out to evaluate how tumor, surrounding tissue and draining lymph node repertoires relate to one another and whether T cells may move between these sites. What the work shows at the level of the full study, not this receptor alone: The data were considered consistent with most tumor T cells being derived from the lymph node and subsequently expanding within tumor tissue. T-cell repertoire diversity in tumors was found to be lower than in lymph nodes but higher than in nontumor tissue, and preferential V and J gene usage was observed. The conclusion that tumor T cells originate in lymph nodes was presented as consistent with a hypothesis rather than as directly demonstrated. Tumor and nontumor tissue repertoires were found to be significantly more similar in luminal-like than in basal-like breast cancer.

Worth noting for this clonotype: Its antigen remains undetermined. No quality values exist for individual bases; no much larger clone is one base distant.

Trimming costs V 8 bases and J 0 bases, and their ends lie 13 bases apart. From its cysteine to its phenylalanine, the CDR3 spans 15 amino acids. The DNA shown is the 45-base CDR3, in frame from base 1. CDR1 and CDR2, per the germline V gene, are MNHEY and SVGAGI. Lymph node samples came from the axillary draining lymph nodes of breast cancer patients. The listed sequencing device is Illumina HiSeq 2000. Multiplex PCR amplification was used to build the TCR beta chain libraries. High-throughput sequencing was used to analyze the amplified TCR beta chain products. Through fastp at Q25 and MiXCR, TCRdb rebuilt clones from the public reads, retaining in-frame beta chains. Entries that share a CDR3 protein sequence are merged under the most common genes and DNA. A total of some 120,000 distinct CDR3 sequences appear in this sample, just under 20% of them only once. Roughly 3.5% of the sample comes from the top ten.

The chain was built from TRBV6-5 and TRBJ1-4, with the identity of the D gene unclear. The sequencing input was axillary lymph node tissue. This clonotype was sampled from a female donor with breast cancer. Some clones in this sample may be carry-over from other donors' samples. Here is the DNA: TGTGCCAGCTGCCCGGACCTTGCAACTAATGAAAAACTGTTTTTT. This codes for CASCPDLATNEKLFF.